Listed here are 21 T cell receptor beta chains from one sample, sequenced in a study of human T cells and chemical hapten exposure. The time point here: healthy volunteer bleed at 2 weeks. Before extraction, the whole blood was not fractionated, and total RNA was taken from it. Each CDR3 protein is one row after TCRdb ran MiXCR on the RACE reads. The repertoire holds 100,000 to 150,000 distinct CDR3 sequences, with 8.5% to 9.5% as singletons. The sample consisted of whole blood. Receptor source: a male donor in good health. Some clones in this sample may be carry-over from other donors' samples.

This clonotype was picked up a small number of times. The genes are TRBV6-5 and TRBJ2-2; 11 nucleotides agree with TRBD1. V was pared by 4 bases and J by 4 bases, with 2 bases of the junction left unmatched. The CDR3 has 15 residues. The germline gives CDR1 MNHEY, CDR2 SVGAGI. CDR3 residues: CASSWGTGGTGELFF. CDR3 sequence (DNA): TGTGCCAGCAGTTGGGGGACAGGGGGCACCGGGGAGCTGTTTTTT.

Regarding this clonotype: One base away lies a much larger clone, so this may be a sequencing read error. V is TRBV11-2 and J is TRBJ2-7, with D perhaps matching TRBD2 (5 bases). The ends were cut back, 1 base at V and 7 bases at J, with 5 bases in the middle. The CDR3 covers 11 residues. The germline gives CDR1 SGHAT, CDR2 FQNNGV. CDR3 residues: CASSLGEEQYF. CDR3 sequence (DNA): TGTGCCAGCAGCTTAGGGGAGGAGCAGTACTTC.

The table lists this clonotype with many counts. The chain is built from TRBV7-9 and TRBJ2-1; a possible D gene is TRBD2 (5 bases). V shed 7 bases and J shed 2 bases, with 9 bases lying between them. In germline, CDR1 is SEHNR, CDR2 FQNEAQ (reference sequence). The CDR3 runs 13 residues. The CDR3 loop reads CASTSGTYNEQFF. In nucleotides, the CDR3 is TGTGCCAGCACCAGCGGTACCTACAATGAGCAGTTCTTC. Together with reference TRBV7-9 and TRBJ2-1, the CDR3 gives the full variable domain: DTGVSQNPRHKITKRGQNVTFRCDPISEHNRLYWYRQTLGQGPEFLTYFQNEAQLEKSRLLSDRFSAERPKGSFSTLEIQRTEQGDSAMYLCASTSGTYNEQFFGPGTRLTVL.

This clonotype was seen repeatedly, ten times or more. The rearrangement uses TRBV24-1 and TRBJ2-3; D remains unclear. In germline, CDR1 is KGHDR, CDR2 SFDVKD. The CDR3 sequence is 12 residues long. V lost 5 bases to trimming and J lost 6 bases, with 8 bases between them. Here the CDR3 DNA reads TGTGCCACCAGTGGTCTAGGGGATACGCAGTATTTT. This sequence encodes CATSGLGDTQYF.

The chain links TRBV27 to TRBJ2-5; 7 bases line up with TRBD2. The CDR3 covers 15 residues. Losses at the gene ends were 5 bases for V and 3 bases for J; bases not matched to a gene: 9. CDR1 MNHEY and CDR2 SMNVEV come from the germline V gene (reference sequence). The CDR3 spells CASSPGTTSKETQYF. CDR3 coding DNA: TGTGCCAGCAGTCCGGGGACTACCTCAAAAGAGACCCAGTACTTC.

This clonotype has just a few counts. The CDR3 reads CASSVTGTLSYEQYF. CDR3 nucleotides: TGTGCCAGCAGTGTAACCGGGACATTGTCCTACGAGCAGTACTTC. The V call is TRBV6-1, the J call TRBJ2-7, with a tentative D call TRBD1 (6 bases). Per the germline V gene, CDR1 is MNHNS and CDR2 is SASEGT. Trimming removed 4 bases from V and 1 base from J, with 14 bases in between. The CDR3 spans 15 residues.

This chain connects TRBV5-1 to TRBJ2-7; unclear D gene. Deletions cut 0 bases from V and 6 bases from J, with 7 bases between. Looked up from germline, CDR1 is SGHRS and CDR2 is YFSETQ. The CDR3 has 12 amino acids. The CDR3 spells CASSLAGAEQYF. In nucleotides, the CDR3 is TGCGCCAGCAGCTTGGCTGGTGCCGAGCAGTACTTC.

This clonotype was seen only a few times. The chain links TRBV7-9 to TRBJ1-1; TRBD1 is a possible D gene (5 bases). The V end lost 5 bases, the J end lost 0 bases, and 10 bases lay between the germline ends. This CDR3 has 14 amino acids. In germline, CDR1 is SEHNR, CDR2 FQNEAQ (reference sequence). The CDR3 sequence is CASSPDIMNTEAFF. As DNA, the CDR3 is TGTGCCAGCAGCCCGGACATCATGAACACTGAAGCTTTCTTT.

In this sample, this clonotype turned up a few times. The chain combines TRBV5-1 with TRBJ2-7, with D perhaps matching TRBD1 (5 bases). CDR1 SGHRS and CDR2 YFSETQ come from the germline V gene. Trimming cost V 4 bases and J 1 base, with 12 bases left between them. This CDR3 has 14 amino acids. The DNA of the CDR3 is TGCGCCAGCAGCCCAGACAGACCTTCCTACGAGCAGTACTTC. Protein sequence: CASSPDRPSYEQYF.

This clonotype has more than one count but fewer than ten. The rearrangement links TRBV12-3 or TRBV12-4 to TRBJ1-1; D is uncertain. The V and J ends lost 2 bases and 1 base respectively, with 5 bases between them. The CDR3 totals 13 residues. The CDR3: CASSLPWNTEAFF. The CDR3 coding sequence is TGTGCCAGCAGTTTACCATGGAACACTGAAGCTTTCTTT.

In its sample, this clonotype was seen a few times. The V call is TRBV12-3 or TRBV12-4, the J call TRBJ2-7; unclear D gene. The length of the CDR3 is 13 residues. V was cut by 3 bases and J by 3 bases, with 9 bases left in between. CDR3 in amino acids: CASSLDGHYEQYF. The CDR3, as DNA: TGTGCCAGCAGTTTGGACGGTCACTACGAGCAGTACTTC.

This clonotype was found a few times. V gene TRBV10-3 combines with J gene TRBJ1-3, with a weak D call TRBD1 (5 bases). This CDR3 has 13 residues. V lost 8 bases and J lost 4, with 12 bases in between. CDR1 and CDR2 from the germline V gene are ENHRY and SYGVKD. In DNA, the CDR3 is TGTGCCATCTCCTGGGACGTAGGAAACACCATATATTTT. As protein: CAISWDVGNTIYF.

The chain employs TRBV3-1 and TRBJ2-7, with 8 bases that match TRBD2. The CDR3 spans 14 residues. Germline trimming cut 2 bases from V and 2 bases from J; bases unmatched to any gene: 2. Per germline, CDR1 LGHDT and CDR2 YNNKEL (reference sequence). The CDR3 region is CASSQREGPYEQYF. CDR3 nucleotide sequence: TGTGCCAGCAGCCAACGGGAGGGCCCCTACGAGCAGTACTTC.

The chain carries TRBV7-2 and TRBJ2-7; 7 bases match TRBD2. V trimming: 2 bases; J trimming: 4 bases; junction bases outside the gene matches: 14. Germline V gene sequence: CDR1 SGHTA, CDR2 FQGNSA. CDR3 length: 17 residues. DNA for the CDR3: TGTGCCAGCAGCTTACTATCTGGCGGGAGCCCCGGGTACGAGCAGTACTTC. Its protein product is CASSLLSGGSPGYEQYF.

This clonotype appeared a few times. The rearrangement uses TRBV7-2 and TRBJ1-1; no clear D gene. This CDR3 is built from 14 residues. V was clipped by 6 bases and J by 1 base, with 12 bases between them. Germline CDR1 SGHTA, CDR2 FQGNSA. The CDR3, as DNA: TGTGCCAGCAGGTTTAGGAGGGCGAACACTGAAGCTTTCTTT. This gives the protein CASRFRRANTEAFF.

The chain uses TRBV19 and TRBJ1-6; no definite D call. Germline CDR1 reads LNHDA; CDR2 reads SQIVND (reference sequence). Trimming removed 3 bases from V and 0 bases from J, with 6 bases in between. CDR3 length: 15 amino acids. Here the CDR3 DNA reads TGTGCCAGTAGTATCGGGAGCTCCTATAATTCACCCCTCCACTTT. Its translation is CASSIGSSYNSPLHF. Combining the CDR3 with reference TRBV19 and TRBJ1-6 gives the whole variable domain DGGITQSPKYLFRKEGQNVTLSCEQNLNHDAMYWYRQDPGQGLRLIYYSQIVNDFQKGDIAEGYSVSREKKESFPLTVTSAQKNPTAFYLCASSIGSSYNSPLHFGNGTRLTVT.

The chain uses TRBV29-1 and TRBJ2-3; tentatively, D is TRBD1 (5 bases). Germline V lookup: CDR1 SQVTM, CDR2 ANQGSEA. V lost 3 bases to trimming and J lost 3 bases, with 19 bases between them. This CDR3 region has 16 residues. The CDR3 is CSVEGRQGKWTDTQYF. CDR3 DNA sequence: TGCAGCGTTGAGGGTCGGCAGGGCAAGTGGACAGATACGCAGTATTTT.

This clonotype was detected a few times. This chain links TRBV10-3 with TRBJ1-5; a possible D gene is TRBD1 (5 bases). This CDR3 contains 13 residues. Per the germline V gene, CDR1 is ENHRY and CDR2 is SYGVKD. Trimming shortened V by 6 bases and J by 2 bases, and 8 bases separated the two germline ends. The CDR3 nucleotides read TGTGCCATCAGCTCACAGGGCAATCAGCCCCAGCATTTT. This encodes CAISSQGNQPQHF.

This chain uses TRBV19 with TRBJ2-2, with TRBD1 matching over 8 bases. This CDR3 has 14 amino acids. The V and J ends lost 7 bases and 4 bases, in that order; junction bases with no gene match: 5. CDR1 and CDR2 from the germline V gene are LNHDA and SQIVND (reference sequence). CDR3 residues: CASIETGATGELFF. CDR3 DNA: TGTGCCAGTATAGAGACAGGGGCCACCGGGGAGCTGTTTTTT.

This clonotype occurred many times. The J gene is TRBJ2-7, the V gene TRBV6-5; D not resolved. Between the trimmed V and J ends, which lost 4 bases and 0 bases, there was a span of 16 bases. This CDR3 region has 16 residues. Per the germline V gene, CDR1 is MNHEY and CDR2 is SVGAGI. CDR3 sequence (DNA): TGTGCCAGCAGTTTACTCAATGCCGATAGCTCCTACGAGCAGTACTTC. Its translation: CASSLLNADSSYEQYF.

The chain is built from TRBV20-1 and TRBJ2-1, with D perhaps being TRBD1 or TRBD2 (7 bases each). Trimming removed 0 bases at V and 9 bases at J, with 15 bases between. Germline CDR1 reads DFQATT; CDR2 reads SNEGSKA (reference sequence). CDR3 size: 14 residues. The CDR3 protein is CSARDQGGSSEQFF. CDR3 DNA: TGCAGTGCTAGAGATCAGGGGGGGTCGAGTGAGCAGTTCTTC.